This T cell receptor beta chain was sequenced during a study of T cell changes during pregnancy in multiple sclerosis. TCRdb's copy holds only in-frame clones and misses some; the assay was immunoSEQ multiplex PCR. Of roughly 38,000 clones listed, around 91% are singletons. Germline lookup yields CDR1 SGHDT and CDR2 YYEEEE. The CDR3 consists of 14 residues. V was pared by 6 bases and J by 3 bases, with 13 bases between. Sample share makes this clone medium-sized (0.01 to 0.1%). The source of this sequence is a female donor in good health, enrolled as a control in a pregnancy study. This sample comprised CD4+ T cells from peripheral blood mononuclear cells, obtained in the second trimester of pregnancy. The rearrangement uses TRBV5-6 and TRBJ1-3; D is possibly TRBD1 (6 bases). CDR3 residues: CASTFGGHGNTIYF. As DNA, the CDR3 is TGTGCCAGCACCTTCGGGGGGCATGGAAACACCATATATTTT. The variable domain in full, with the rest retrieved from reference TRBV5-6 and TRBJ1-3, is DAGVTQSPTHLIKTRGQQVTLRCSPKSGHDTVSWYQQALGQGPQFIFQYYEEEERQRGNFPDRFSGHQFPNYSSELNVNALLLGDSALYLCASTFGGHGNTIYFGEGSWLTVV.